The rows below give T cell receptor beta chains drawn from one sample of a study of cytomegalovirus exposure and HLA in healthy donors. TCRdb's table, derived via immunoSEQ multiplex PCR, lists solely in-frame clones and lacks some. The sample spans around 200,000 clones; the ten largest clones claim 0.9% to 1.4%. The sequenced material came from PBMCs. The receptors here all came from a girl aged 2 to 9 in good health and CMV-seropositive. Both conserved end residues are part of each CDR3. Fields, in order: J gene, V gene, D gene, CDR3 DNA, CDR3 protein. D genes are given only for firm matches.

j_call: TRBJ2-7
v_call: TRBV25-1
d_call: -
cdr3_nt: TGTGCCAGCAGTGACGCCTCAGGGTGGTCCTACGAGCAGTACTTC
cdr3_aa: CASSDASGWSYEQYF

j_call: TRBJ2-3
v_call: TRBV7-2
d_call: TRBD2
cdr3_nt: TGTGCCAGCAGCCAGCCCCTAGCGGGAGCCCACCCTAGCACAGATACGCAGTATTTT
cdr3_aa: CASSQPLAGAHPSTDTQYF

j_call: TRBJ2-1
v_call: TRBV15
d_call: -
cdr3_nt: TGTGCCACCGGGGGGGACAGGTCTCCGCAGCAGTTCTTC
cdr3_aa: CATGGDRSPQQFF

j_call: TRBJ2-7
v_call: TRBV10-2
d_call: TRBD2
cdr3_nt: TGCGCCAGCAGCTCAGCGGGGGTTTACGAGCAGTACTTC
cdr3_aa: CASSSAGVYEQYF

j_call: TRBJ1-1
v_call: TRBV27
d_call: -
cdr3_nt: TGTGCCAGCAGCCCCTCACCATCGGGGAACACTGAAGCTTTCTTT
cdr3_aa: CASSPSPSGNTEAFF

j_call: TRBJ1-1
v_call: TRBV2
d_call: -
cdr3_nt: TGTGCCAGCAGTGAACAGGATGAAGCTTTCTTT
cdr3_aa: CASSEQDEAFF

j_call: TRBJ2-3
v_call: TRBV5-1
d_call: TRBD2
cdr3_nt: TGCGCCAGCGTTAAAGGGACTAGCGGGAGGGCCGAAGATACGCAGTATTTT
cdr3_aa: CASVKGTSGRAEDTQYF

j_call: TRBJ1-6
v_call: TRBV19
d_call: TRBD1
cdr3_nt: TGTGCCAGTAGTATCGAGGGGGCGAGTTCACCCCTCCACTTT
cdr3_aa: CASSIEGASSPLHF

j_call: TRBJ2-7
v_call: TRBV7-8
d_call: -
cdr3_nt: TGTGCCAGCAGCTGGAGTTACTCCTACGAGCAGTACTTC
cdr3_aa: CASSWSYSYEQYF

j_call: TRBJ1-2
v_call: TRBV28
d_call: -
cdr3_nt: TGTGCCAGCTGCAGGGGAGAGGAGCTCTATGGCTACACCTTC
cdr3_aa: CASCRGEELYGYTF

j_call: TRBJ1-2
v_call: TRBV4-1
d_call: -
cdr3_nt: TGCGCCAGCAGCGCCCCGGCGGATTCCATTTTTTTCTACACCTTC
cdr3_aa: CASSAPADSIFFYTF

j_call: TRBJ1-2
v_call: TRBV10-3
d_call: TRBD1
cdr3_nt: TGTGCCATCAGTGACAGGACAGGGGGGATATCGAACTATGGCTACACCTTC
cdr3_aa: CAISDRTGGISNYGYTF

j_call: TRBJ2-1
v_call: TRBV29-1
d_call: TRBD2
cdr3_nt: TGCAGCGCTAGCGGTATTTACAATGAGCAGTTCTTC
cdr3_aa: CSASGIYNEQFF

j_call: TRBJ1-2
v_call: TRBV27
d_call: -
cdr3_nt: TGTGCCAGCAGGGGATTGGGAGACCGCGACCCCACCTCCAAATCTAACTATGGCTACACCTTC
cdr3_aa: CASRGLGDRDPTSKSNYGYTF

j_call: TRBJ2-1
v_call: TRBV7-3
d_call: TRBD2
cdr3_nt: TGTGCCAGCAGCTTACTAGCGGGAGGTTCCTACAATGAGCAGTTCTTC
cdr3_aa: CASSLLAGGSYNEQFF

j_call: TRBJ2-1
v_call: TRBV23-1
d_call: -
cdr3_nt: TGCGCCAGCAGTCAACGGACTCCCTACAATGAGCAGTTCTTC
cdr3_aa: CASSQRTPYNEQFF

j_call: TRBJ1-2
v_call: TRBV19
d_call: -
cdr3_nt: TGTGCCAGTAGTTTGCCAGGGTGGTATGGCTACACCTTC
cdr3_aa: CASSLPGWYGYTF

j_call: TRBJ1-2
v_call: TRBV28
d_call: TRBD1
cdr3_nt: TGTGCCAGCAGTTTTCGGGGACAGGGGGCCATTGGCTACACCTTC
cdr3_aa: CASSFRGQGAIGYTF

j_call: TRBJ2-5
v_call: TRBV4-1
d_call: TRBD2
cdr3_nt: TGCGCCAGCAGCCAAGCGGGGACTAGCGGCCAAGAGACCCAGTACTTC
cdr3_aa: CASSQAGTSGQETQYF

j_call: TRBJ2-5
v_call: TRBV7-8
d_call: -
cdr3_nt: TGTGCCAGCAGCTTAATTAGCGCGAAAAAAGAGACCCAGTACTTC
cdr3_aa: CASSLISAKKETQYF

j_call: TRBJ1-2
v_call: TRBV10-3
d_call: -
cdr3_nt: TGTGCCATCAGGGGCGGGACGGTCTATGGCTACACCTTC
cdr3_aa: CAIRGGTVYGYTF

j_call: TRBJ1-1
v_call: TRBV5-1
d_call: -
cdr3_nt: TGCGCCAGCAGCTTGACTCCCTCAGGTGGCACTGAGGCTTTCTTT
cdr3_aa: CASSLTPSGGTEAFF

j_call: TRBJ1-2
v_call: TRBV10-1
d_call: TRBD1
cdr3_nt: TGCGCCACCAGGGACAGGGACTATGGCTACACCTTC
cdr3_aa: CATRDRDYGYTF

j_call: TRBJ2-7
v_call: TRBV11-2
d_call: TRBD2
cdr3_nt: TGTGCCAGCAGCTTAGAAAAGGGACTAGCGGGGTGGTACGAGCAGTACTTC
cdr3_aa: CASSLEKGLAGWYEQYF

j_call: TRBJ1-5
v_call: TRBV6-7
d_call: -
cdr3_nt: TGTGCCAGCGGATCGACAGGTTATAGCAATCAGCCCCAGCATTTT
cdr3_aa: CASGSTGYSNQPQHF

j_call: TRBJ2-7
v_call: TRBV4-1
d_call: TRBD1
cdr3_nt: TGCGCCAGCAGCCACCTCCGGGACAGGGTCTCCTACGAGCAGTACTTC
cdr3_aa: CASSHLRDRVSYEQYF

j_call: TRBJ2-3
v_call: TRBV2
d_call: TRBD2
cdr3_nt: TGTGCCAGCAGGGAAGGGAGTGCGGGACTAGCGGGAGGGCGGCAGTATTTT
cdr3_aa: CASREGSAGLAGGRQYF

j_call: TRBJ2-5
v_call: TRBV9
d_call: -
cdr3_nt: TGTGCCAGCAGCGTAGTTCCTTTTGGAGAGGCCCAGTACTTC
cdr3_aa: CASSVVPFGEAQYF

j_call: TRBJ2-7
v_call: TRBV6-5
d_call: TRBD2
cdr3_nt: TGTGCCAGCAGTTCGCTAGCGGGAGGGAACGAGCAGTACTTC
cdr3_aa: CASSSLAGGNEQYF

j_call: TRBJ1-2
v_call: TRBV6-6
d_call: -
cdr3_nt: TGTGCCAGCAGTTCCCCCGACTCAACCCGGGGCTACACCTTC
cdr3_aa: CASSSPDSTRGYTF

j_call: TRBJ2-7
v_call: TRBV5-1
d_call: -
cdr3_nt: TGCGCCAGCATGAATCAGGGCTCCGAGCAGTACTTC
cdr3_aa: CASMNQGSEQYF